This TCR beta chain is drawn from a study of blood T cell repertoires in COVID-19. On the study more broadly: T cells, B-cell-depleted T cells, or PBMCs supplied cDNA or gDNA.

V was clipped by 3 bases and J by 5 bases, with 16 bases between them. The CDR3 covers 15 residues. Germline V gene sequence: CDR1 MNHEY, CDR2 SMNVEV (reference sequence). How the authors handled the data: Reference gene primer amplification gave nucleated cell count estimates. The data were produced by immunoSEQ multiplex PCR, yet TCRdb's version contains in-frame clones alone and is incomplete. V, J and clone size were drawn from that table, and D and trimming were deduced from the DNA. This sample has about 150,000 clones, with over 80% found just once. This sequence was found in a woman aged 50 to 65 with acute or convalescent COVID-19. V usage is TRBV27 and J usage is TRBJ1-1, with D perhaps TRBD1 (5 bases). Sequencing used peripheral blood. CDR3 loop: CASSFSPGGVTEAFF. The CDR3 DNA reads as TGTGCCAGCAGTTTCTCCCCCGGAGGGGTTACTGAAGCTTTCTTT.